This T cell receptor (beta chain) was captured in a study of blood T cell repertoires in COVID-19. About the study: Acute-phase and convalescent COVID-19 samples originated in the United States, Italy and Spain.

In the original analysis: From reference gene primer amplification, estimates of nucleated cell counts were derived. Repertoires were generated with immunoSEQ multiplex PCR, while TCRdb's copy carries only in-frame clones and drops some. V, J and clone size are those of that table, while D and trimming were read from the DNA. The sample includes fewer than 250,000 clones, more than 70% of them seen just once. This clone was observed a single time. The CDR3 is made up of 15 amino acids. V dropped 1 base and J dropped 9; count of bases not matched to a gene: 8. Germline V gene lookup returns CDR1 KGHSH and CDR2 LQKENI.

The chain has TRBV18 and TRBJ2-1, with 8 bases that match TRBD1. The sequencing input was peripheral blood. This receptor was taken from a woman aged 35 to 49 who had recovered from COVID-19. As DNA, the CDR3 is TGTGCCAGCTCACCACGGGACAGGCCGAGGGTTGAGCAGTTCTTC. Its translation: CASSPRDRPRVEQFF.